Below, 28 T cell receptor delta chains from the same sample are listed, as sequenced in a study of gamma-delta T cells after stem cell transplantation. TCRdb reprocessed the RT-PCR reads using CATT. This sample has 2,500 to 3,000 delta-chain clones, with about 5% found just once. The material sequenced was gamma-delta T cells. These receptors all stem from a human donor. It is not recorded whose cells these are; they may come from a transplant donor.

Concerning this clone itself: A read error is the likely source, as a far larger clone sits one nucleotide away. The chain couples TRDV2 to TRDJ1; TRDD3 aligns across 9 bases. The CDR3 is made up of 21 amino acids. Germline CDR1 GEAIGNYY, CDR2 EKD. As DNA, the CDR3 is TGTGCCTGTGGCACCGTGAGGGTTAAATCGCTGGGGGATTCGTACACCGATAAACTCATCTTT. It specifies CACGTVRVKSLGDSYTDKLIF.

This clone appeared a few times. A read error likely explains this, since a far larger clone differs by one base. The CDR3 nucleotides are TGTGCCTGTGACACGCTGGGGGATCCTGCGCTGGCTAAACTCATCTTT. Residues: CACDTLGDPALAKLIF. This sequence joins TRDV2 and TRDJ1, with 9 bases lining up with TRDD3. Germline-derived CDR1 and CDR2 are GEAIGNYY and EKD. V lost 1 base, J lost 7 bases, and 12 bases stayed unmatched. The CDR3 extends over 16 amino acids.

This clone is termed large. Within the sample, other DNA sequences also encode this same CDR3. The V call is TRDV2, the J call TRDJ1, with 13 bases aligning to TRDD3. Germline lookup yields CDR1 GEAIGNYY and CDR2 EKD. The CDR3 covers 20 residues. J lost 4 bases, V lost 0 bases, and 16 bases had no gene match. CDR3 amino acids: CACDTVQPSTGGYGGDKLIF. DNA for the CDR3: TGTGCCTGTGACACCGTACAGCCCAGTACTGGGGGATACGGAGGCGATAAACTCATCTTT.

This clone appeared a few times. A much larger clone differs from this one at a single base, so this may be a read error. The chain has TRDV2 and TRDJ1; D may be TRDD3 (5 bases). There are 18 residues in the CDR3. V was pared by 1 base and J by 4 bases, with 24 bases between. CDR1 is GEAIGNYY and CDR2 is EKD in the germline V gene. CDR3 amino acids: CACDTLETSGGSLDKLIF. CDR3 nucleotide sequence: TGTGCCTGTGACACTCTGGAAACAAGCGGGGGGTCCCTCGATAAACTCATCTTT.

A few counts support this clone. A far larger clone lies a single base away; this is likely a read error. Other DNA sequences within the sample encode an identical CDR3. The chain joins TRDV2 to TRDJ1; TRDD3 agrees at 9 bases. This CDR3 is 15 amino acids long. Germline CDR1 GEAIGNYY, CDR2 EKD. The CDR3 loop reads CACDKLGDPTDKLIF. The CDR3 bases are TGTGCCTGTGACAAACTGGGGGACCCCACCGATAAACTAATCTTT.

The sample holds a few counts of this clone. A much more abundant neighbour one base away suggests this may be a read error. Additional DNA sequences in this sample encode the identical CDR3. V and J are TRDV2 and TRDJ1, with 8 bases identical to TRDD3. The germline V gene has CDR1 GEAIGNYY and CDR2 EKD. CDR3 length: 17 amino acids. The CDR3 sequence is CACDTVGGGLNTDKLIF. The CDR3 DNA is TGTGCCTGCGACACCGTTGGTGGGGGATTGAACACCGATAAACTCATCTTT.

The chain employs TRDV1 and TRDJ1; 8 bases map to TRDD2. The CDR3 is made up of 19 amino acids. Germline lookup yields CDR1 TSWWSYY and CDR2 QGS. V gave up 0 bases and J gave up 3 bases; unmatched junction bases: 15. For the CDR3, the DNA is TGTGCTCTTGGGGAACTAAAGGTCCTTCCTAAGAATACCCCCGATAAACTCATCTTT. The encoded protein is CALGELKVLPKNTPDKLIF.

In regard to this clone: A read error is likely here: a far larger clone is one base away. CDR3 region: CACDTVSLGSTDKLIF. The DNA of the CDR3 is TGTGCCTGTGACACCGTCTCCCTGGGGTCCACCGATAAACTCATCTTT. The rearrangement joins TRDV2 to TRDJ1; weak D call: TRDD3 (6 bases). The V end was cut by 0 bases, the J end by 1 base, with 14 bases between. Germline lookup yields CDR1 GEAIGNYY and CDR2 EKD. This CDR3 is 16 amino acids long.

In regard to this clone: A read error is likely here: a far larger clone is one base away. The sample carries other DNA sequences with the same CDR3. CDR3 protein: CACDTLGRNGLTAQLFF. The CDR3 region has the DNA TGTGCCTGTGACACTCTGGGGCGCAATGGGTTGACTGCACAACTCTTCTTT. The genes are TRDV2 and TRDJ2; TRDD3 is a possible D gene (6 bases). This CDR3 has 17 residues. The V gene's germline CDR1 is GEAIGNYY and CDR2 EKD.

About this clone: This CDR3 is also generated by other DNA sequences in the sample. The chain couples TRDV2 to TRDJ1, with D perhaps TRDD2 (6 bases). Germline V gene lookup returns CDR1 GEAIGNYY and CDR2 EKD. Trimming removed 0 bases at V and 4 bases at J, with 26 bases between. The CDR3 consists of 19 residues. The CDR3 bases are TGTGCCTGTGACACCCACCTTCCCACAATCCGCGGGGACTACGATAAACTCATCTTT. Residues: CACDTHLPTIRGDYDKLIF.

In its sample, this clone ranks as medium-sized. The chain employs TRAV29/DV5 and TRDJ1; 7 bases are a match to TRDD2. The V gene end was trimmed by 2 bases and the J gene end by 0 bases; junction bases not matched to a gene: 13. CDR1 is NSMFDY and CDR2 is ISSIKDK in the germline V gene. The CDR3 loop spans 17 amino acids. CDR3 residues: CAAREISYGGYTDKLIF. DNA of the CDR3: TGTGCAGCAAGGGAAATTTCCTACGGGGGGTACACCGATAAACTCATCTTT. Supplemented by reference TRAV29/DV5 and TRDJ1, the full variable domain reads DQQVKQNSPSLSVQEGRISILNCDYTNSMFDYFLWYKKYPAEGPTFLISISSIKDKNEDGRFTVFLNKSAKHLSLHIVPSQPGDSAVYFCAAREISYGGYTDKLIFGKGTRVTVEP.

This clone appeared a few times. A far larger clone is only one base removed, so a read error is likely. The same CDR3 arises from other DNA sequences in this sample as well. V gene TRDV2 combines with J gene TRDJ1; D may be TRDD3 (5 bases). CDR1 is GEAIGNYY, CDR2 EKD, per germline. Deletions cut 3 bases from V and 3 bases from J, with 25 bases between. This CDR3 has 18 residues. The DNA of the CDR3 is TGTGCCTGTGACCTGCTCTCCACTTTGGCTGGGAGCCCCGATAAACTCATCTTT. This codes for CACDLLSTLAGSPDKLIF.

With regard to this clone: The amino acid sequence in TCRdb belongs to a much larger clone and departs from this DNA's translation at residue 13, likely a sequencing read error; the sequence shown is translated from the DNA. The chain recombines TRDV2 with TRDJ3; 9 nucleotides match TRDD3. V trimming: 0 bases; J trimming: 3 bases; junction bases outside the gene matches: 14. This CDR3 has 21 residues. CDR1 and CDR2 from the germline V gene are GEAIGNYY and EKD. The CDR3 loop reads CACDTGLLGEHSYWDTRQMFF. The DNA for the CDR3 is TGTGCCTGTGACACCGGTTTACTGGGGGAACATAGCTACTGGGACACCCGACAGATGTTTTTC.

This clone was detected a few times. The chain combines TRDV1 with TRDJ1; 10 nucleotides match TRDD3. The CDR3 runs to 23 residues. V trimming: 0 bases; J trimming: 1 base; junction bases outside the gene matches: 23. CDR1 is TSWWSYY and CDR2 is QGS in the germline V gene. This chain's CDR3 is CALGELDRFLRGDTNFPTDKLIF. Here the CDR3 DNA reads TGTGCTCTTGGGGAACTAGATCGATTCCTTAGGGGGGATACGAATTTTCCCACCGATAAACTCATCTTT.

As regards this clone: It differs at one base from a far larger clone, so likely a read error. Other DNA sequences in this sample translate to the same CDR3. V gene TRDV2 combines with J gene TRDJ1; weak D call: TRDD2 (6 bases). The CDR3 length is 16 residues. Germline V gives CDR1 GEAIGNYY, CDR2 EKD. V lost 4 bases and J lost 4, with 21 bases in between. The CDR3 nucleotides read TGTGCCTGTGATCCGAACTTCCTCCCCTTTGACGATAAACTCATCTTT. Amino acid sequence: CACDPNFLPFDDKLIF.

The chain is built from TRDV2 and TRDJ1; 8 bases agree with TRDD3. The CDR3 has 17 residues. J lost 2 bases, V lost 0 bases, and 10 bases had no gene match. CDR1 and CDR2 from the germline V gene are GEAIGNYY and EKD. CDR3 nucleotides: TGTGCCTGTGACACCGGTTTACTGGGGGGCCTAACCGATAAACTCATCTTT. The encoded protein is CACDTGLLGGLTDKLIF.

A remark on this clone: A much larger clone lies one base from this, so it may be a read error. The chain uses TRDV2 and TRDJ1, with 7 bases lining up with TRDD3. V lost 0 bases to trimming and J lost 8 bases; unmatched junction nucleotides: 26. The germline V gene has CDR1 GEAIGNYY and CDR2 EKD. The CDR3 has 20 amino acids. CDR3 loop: CACDTVAGGSEGTETEKLIF. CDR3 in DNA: TGTGCCTGTGACACCGTGGCTGGGGGGTCAGAAGGGACCGAGACAGAGAAACTCATCTTT.

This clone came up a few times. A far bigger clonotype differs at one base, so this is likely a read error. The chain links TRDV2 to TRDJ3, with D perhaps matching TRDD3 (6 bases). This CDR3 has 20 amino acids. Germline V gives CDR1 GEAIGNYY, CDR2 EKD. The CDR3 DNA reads TGTGCCTGTGACAACACGGTCGGGAGGGAGAGCTCCTGGGGCACCCGACAGATGTTTTTC. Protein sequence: CACDNTVGRESSWGTRQMFF.

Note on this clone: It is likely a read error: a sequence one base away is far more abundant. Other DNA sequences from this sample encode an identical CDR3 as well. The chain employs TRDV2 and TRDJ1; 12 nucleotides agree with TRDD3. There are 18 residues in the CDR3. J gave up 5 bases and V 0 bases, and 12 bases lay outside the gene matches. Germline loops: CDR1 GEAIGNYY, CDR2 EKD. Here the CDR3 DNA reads TGTGCCTGTGACACCGCTGCGAACTGGGGGATACAAGGTGATAAACTCATCTTT. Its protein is CACDTAANWGIQGDKLIF.

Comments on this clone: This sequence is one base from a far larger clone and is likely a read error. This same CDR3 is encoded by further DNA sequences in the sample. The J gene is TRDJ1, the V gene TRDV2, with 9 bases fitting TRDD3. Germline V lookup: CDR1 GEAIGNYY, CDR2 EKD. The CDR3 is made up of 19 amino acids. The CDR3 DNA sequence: TGTGCCTGTGACGCGCTGGGGGATTCTTCGTCGGCCAACACCGATAAGCTCATCTTT. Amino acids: CACDALGDSSSANTDKLIF.

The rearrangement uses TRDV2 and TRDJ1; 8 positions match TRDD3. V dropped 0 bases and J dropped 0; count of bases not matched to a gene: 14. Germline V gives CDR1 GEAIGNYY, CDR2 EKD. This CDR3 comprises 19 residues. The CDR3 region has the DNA TGTGCCTGTGACACCGTGATACTGGGGGGTAACTCGTACACCGATAAACTCATCTTT. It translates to CACDTVILGGNSYTDKLIF.

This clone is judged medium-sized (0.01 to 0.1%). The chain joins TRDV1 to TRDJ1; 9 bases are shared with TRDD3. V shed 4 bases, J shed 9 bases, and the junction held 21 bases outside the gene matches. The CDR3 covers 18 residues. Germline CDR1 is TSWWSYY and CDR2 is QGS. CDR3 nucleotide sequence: TGTGCTCTTGGGGCGGTACGTCTACAGAAGGGGGGGGATACCGAACTCATCTTT. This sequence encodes CALGAVRLQKGGDTELIF.

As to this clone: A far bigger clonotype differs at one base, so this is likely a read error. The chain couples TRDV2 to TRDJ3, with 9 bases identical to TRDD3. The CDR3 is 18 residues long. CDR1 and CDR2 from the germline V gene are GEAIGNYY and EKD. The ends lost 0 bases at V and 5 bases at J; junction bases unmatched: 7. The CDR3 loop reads CACDTVPGDTRDTRQMFF. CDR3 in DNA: TGTGCCTGTGACACCGTTCCGGGGGATACCCGGGACACCCGACAGATGTTTTTC.

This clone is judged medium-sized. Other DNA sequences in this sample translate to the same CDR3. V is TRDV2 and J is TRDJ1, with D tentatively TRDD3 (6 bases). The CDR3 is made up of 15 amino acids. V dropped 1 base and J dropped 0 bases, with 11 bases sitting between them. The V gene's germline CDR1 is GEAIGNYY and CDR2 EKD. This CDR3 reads CACDTVGANTDKLIF. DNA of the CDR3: TGTGCCTGTGACACGGTGGGGGCAAACACCGATAAACTCATCTTT.

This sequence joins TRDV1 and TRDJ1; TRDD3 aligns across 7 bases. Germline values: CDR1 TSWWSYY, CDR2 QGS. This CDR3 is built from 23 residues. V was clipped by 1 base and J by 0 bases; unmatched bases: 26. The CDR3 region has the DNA TGTGCTCTTGGGGAACAGGTCACTCCTTTCCACTGGGGAAAGTACTGGTACACCGATAAACTCATCTTT. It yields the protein CALGEQVTPFHWGKYWYTDKLIF.

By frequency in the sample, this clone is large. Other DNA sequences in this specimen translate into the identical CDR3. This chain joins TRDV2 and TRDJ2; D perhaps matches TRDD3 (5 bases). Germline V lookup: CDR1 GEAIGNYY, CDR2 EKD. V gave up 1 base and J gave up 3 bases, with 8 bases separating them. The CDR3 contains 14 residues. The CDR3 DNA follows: TGTGCCTGTGACACTTGGGGAATGACAGCACAACTCTTCTTT. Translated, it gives CACDTWGMTAQLFF.

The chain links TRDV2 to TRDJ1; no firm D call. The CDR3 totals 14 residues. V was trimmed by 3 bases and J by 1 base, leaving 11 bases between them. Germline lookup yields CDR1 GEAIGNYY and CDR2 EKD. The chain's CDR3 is CACDPLVFTDKLIF. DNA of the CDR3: TGTGCCTGTGACCCCCTGGTATTCACCGATAAACTCATCTTT.

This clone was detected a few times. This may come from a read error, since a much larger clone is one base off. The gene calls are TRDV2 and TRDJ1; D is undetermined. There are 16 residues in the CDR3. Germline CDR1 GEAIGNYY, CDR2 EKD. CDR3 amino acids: CACDTVSPGSTGKLIF. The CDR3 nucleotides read TGTGCCTGTGACACCGTCTCCCCGGGGTCCACCGGTAAACTCATCTTT.